The clone carrying this T cell receptor (beta chain) was found once. With 3 bases clipped from V and 4 bases from J, the junction kept 10 bases outside the gene matches. Germline V lookup: CDR1 LGHDT, CDR2 YNNKEL (reference sequence). The CDR3 spans 16 residues. TCRdb keeps only in-frame clones here, not all; method: immunoSEQ multiplex PCR. The sample yields about 190,000 clones, 80% to 85% seen once. This specimen comes from a study of blood T cell repertoires in COVID-19. The chain has TRBV3-1 (or the pseudogene TRBV3-2) and TRBJ1-2; TRBD1 aligns across 8 bases. Sequencing used peripheral blood. This clonotype was obtained from a woman in her 30s with acute or convalescent COVID-19. CDR3 in DNA: TGTGCCAGCAGCCAGGGAGGGACAGGTTGGCGCTATGGCTACACCTTC. Translating gives CASSQGGTGWRYGYTF.